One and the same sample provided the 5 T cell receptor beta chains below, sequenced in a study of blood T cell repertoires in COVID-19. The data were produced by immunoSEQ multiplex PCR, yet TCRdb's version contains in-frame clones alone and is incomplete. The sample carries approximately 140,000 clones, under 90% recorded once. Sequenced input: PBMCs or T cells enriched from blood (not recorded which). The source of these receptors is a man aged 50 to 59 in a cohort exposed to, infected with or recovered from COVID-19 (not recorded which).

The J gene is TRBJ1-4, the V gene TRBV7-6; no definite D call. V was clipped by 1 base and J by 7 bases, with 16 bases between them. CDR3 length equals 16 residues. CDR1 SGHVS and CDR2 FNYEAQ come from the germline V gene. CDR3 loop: CASSLGGPPTAEKLFF. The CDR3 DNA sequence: TGTGCCAGCAGCTTAGGAGGGCCCCCGACGGCTGAAAAACTGTTTTTT.

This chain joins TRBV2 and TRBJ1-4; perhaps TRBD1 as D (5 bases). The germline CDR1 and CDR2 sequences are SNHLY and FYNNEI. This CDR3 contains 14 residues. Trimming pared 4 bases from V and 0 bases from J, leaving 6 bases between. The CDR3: CASSGQTTNEKLFF. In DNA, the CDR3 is TGTGCCAGCAGTGGACAGACAACTAATGAAAAACTGTTTTTT.

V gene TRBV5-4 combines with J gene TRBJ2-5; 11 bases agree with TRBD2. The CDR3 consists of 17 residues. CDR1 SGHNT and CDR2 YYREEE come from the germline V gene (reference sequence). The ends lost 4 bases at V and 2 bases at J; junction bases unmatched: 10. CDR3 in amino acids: CASSPAWGTSGQETQYF. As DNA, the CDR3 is TGTGCCAGCAGCCCCGCCTGGGGGACTAGCGGACAAGAGACCCAGTACTTC.

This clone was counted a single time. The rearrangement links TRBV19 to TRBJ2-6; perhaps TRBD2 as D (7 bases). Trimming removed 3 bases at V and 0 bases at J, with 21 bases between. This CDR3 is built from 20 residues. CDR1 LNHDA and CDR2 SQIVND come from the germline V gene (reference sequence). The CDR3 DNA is TGTGCCAGTAGTATTCACCAAGGGGGGGGCCCCAACTCTGGGGCCAACGTCCTGACTTTC. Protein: CASSIHQGGGPNSGANVLTF.

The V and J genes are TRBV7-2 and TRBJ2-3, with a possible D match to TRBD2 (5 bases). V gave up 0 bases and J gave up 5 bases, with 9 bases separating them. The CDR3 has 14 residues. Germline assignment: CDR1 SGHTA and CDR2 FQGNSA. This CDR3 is CASSLASEVDTQYF. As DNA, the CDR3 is TGTGCCAGCAGCTTAGCTAGCGAGGTAGATACGCAGTATTTT.